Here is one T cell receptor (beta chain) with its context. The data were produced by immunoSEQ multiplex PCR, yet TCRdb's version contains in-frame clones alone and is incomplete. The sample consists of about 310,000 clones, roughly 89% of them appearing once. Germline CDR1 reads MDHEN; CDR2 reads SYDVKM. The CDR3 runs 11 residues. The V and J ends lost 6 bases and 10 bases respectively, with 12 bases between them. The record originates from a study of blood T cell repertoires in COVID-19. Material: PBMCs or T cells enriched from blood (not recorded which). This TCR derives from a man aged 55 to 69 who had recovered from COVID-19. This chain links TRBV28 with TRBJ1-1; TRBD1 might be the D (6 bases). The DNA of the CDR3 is TGTGCCAGCAGCCCCGGGGGGCGAGCTTTCTTT. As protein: CASSPGGRAFF.